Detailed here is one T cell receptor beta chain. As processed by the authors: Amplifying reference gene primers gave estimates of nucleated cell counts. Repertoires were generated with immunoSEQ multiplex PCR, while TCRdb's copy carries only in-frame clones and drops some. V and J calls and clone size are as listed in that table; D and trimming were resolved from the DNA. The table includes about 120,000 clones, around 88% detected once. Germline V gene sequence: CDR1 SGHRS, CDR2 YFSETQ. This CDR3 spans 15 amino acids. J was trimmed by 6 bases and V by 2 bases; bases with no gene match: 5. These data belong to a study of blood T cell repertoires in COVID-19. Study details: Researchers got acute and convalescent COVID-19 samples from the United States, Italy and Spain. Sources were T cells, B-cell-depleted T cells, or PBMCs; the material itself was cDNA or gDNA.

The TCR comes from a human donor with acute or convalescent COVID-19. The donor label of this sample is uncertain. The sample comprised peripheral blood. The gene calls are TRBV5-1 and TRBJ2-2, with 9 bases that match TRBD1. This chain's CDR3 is CASSLGTGLAGELFF. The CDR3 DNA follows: TGCGCCAGCAGCTTAGGGACAGGGTTAGCCGGGGAGCTGTTTTTT.